This is a list of T cell receptor beta chains from one sample in a study of shared clonotypes between healthy human individuals. The table came from immunoSEQ multiplex PCR; TCRdb's copy has only in-frame clones and leaves some out. This table has roughly 1,000,000 clones, about 84% appearing once. The sequenced sample was memory CD4+ T cells from PBMCs. Receptor source: a man aged 18 to 29 in good health. Some clones in this sample may be carry-over from other donors' samples. Each CDR3 is given with its conserved first and last residue. A D gene is named only where the DNA matches it firmly. For some rows the clone size is stated as once, few or many, or as a class when expanded; others skip it.

V: TRBV18
size: NA
J: TRBJ1-3
D: NA
DNA: TGTGCCAGCTCACCACCGCAGGGAGGAAACACCATATATTTT
CDR3: CASSPPQGGNTIYF

V: TRBV7-2
size: NA
J: TRBJ2-5
D: TRBD2
DNA: TGTGCCAGCAGCTTAGCGGGGGGGTTGGGAGAGACCCAGTACTTC
CDR3: CASSLAGGLGETQYF

V: TRBV5-1
size: NA
J: TRBJ2-6
D: TRBD1
DNA: TGCGCCAGCACCGGAGCCGGGACAGAGCCCGCCTTAGCATACTCTGGGGCCAACGTCCTGACTTTC
CDR3: CASTGAGTEPALAYSGANVLTF

V: TRBV7-8
size: NA
J: TRBJ1-4
D: TRBD1
DNA: TGTGCCAGCAGCCCGCGAGTTGACAGGGTTACTGAAAAACTGTTTTTT
CDR3: CASSPRVDRVTEKLFF

V: TRBV7-9
size: NA
J: TRBJ1-1
D: NA
DNA: TGTGCCAGCAGCTTAGCCACTGAAGCTTTCTTT
CDR3: CASSLATEAFF

V: TRBV30
size: once
J: TRBJ2-6
D: NA
DNA: TGTGCCTTGACGGGGGCCAACGTCCTGACTTTC
CDR3: CALTGANVLTF

V: TRBV18
size: few
J: TRBJ2-1
D: NA
DNA: TGTGCCAGCTCAACACGCAGGGGGTCGGGAGATGAGCAGTTCTTC
CDR3: CASSTRRGSGDEQFF

V: TRBV28
size: once
J: TRBJ2-5
D: TRBD1
DNA: TGTGCCAGCAGTTCACCGACAGGGGGTAAAGAGACCCAGTACTTC
CDR3: CASSSPTGGKETQYF

V: TRBV5-1
size: NA
J: TRBJ2-1
D: TRBD1
DNA: TGCGCCAGCAGCTGGCGGACAGGTGTCTACAATGAGCAGTTCTTC
CDR3: CASSWRTGVYNEQFF

V: TRBV5-1
size: NA
J: TRBJ1-1
D: NA
DNA: TGCGCCAGCACTCCTGGGATGGGGAACACTGAAGCTTTCTTT
CDR3: CASTPGMGNTEAFF

V: TRBV23-1
size: NA
J: TRBJ2-5
D: NA
DNA: TGCGCCAGCAGTCAATCGTCGGAGCTATTGGAGACCCAGTACTTC
CDR3: CASSQSSELLETQYF

V: TRBV11-2
size: NA
J: TRBJ1-2
D: NA
DNA: TGTGCCAGCAGCCTCATTGGGGGAATCTATGGCTACACCTTC
CDR3: CASSLIGGIYGYTF

V: TRBV27
size: NA
J: TRBJ1-2
D: NA
DNA: TGTGCCAGCAGTCCGGACCGGAGGGTCGAGGGATCTTATGGCTACACCTTC
CDR3: CASSPDRRVEGSYGYTF

V: TRBV28
size: NA
J: TRBJ2-3
D: NA
DNA: TGTGCCAGCAGTCTAGGGGAGCGCTCCGAGTATTTT
CDR3: CASSLGERSEYF

V: TRBV7-9
size: NA
J: TRBJ1-4
D: TRBD1
DNA: TGTGCCAGCAGCCTCGGGACAGGGGTGACTAATGAAAAACTGTTTTTT
CDR3: CASSLGTGVTNEKLFF

V: TRBV11-3
size: few
J: TRBJ2-3
D: NA
DNA: TGTGCCAGCAGCTTAGGAACTAGCTGGGACACAGATACGCAGTATTTT
CDR3: CASSLGTSWDTDTQYF

V: TRBV9
size: NA
J: TRBJ2-2
D: TRBD2
DNA: TGTGCCAGCAGCGTAGAAATTGAGCTAGCGGGAAAGAGGGAGCTGTTTTTT
CDR3: CASSVEIELAGKRELFF

V: TRBV7-9
size: NA
J: TRBJ2-1
D: TRBD2
DNA: TGTGCCAGCAGCTTAGCCCTAGCGGGAGCTTTAGAGCAGTTCTTC
CDR3: CASSLALAGALEQFF

V: TRBV19
size: many
J: TRBJ2-1
D: NA
DNA: TGTGCCAGTAGTATAGCCCGGACCAGGGACGGGAAGAATGAGCAGTTCTTC
CDR3: CASSIARTRDGKNEQFF

V: TRBV5-1
size: NA
J: TRBJ2-2
D: NA
DNA: TGCGCCAGCAGCTCTACCGGGGGGAACACCGGGGAGCTGTTTTTT
CDR3: CASSSTGGNTGELFF

V: TRBV28
size: few
J: TRBJ1-2
D: TRBD1
DNA: TGTGCCAGCAAGGGCAGGGGGGCGGTCGGCTATGGCTACACCTTC
CDR3: CASKGRGAVGYGYTF

V: TRBV5-1
size: NA
J: TRBJ2-2
D: NA
DNA: TGCGCCAGCAGCTTGGCGGGGACCACCGGGGAGCTGTTTTTT
CDR3: CASSLAGTTGELFF

V: TRBV29-1
size: NA
J: TRBJ1-2
D: TRBD1
DNA: TGCAGCGTGCCTAGAGGACAGGATTATGGCTACACCTTC
CDR3: CSVPRGQDYGYTF

V: TRBV7-3
size: NA
J: TRBJ1-2
D: NA
DNA: TGTGCCAGCAGCTTAGGTCCGAGAAATGGCTACACCTTC
CDR3: CASSLGPRNGYTF

V: TRBV7-3
size: NA
J: TRBJ1-1
D: NA
DNA: TGTGCCAGCAGCTTAAAATCCGGGGTCACTGAAGCTTTCTTT
CDR3: CASSLKSGVTEAFF

V: TRBV4-1
size: many
J: TRBJ1-5
D: NA
DNA: TGCGCCAGCAGCCAGTCCATTAGGGGCAATCAGCCCCAGCATTTT
CDR3: CASSQSIRGNQPQHF

V: TRBV18
size: NA
J: TRBJ1-3
D: NA
DNA: TGTGCCAGCTCACCAACAGGGACGGGTGGAAACACCATATATTTT
CDR3: CASSPTGTGGNTIYF

V: TRBV7-7
size: NA
J: TRBJ2-1
D: NA
DNA: TGTGCCAGCAGCACCAAACCTCTCGGGGAGCAGTTCTTC
CDR3: CASSTKPLGEQFF

V: TRBV7-8
size: once
J: TRBJ2-7
D: TRBD1
DNA: TGTGCCAGCAGCTTAGGGACAGGGGATTTTCCCTACGAGCAGTACTTC
CDR3: CASSLGTGDFPYEQYF

V: TRBV28
size: NA
J: TRBJ1-4
D: NA
DNA: TGTGCCAGCAGACCCCGCCCCGGGAGTCACGGACTTATTAATGAAAAACTGTTTTTT
CDR3: CASRPRPGSHGLINEKLFF

V: TRBV4-1
size: once
J: TRBJ2-1
D: TRBD2
DNA: TGCGCCAGCAGCCAAGACAGGCGGGAGGGGTACAATGAGCAGTTCTTC
CDR3: CASSQDRREGYNEQFF

V: TRBV10-3
size: few
J: TRBJ2-7
D: TRBD2
DNA: TGTGCCATCAGGCCCAGCGGCGGGAGGCCGGTCGAGCAGTACTTC
CDR3: CAIRPSGGRPVEQYF

V: TRBV5-1
size: NA
J: TRBJ1-4
D: NA
DNA: TGCGCCAGCAGCCCCCGGGGAAGAGAAAAACTGTTTTTT
CDR3: CASSPRGREKLFF